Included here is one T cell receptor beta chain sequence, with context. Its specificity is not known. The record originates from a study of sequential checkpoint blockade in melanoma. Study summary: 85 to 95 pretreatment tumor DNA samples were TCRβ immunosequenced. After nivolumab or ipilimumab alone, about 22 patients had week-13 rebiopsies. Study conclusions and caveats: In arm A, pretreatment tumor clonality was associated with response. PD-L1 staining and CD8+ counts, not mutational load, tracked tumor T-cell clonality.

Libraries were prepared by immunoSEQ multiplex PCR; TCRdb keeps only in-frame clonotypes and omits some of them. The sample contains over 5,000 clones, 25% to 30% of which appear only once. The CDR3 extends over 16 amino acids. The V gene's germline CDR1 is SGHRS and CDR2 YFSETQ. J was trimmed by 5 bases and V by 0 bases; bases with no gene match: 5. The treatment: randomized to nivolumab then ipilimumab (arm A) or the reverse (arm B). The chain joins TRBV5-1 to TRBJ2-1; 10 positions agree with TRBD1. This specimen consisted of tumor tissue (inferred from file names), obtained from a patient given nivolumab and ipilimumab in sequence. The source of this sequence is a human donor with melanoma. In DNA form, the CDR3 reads TGCGCCAGCAGCTTGGGCATAGGGACAGGGGACAATGAGCAGTTCTTC. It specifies CASSLGIGTGDNEQFF. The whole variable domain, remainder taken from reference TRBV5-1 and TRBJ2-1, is KAGVTQTPRYLIKTRGQQVTLSCSPISGHRSVSWYQQTPGQGLQFLFEYFSETQRNKGNFPGRFSGRQFSNSRSEMNVSTLELGDSALYLCASSLGIGTGDNEQFFGPGTRLTVL.